This TCR beta chain stems from a study of blood T cell repertoires in COVID-19. Across the whole study: Acute and convalescent COVID-19 samples came from the United States, Italy and Spain. Sample material is recorded as cDNA or gDNA derived from T cells, B-cell-depleted T cells, or PBMCs.

The germline CDR1 and CDR2 sequences are SQVTM and ANQGSEA. The CDR3 is 12 residues long. V trimming: 6 bases; J trimming: 8 bases; junction bases outside the gene matches: 8. A single count supports this clone. Produced via immunoSEQ multiplex PCR; TCRdb's table is partial and in-frame only. The repertoire holds about 250,000 clones, with roughly 80% as singletons. The source of this sequence is a man aged 45-65 years with active or convalescent COVID-19. Sample: peripheral blood. The rearrangement uses TRBV29-1 and TRBJ1-2; TRBD1 matches 8 bases. The CDR3 sequence is CSVLLRTGGYTF. CDR3 DNA sequence: TGCAGCGTCCTCCTAAGGACAGGGGGCTACACCTTC.